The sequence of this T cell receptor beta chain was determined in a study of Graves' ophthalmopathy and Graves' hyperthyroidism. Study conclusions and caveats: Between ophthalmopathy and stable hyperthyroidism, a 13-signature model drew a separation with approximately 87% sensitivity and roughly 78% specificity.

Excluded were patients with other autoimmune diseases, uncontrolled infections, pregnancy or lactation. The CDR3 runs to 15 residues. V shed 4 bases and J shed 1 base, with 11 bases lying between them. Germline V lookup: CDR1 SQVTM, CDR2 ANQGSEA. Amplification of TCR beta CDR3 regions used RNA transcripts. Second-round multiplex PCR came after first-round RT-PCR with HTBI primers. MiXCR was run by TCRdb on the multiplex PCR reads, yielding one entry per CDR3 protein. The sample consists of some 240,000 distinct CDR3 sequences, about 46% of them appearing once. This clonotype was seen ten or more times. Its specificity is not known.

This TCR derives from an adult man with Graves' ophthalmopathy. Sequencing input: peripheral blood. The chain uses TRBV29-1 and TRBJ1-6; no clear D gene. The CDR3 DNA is TGCAGCGTTGCCCTGTCGCATTCCTATAATTCACCCCTCCACTTT. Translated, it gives CSVALSHSYNSPLHF.